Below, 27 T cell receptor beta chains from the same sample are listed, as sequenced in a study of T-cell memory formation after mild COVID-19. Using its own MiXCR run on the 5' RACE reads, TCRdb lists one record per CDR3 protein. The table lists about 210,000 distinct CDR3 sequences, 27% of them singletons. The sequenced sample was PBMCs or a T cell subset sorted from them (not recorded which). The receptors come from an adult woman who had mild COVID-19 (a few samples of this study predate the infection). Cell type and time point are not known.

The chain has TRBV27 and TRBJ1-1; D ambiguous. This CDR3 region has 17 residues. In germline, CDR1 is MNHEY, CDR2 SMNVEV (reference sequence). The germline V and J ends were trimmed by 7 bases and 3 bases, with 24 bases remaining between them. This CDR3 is CASKPWAVPRQDTEAFF. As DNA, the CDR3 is TGTGCCAGCAAGCCGTGGGCGGTCCCAAGGCAAGACACTGAAGCTTTCTTT.

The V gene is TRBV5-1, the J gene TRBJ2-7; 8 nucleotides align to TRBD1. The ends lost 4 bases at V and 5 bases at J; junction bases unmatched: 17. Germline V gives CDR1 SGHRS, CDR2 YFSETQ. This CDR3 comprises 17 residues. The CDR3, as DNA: TGCGCCAGCAGCGCCACACCCGGCTCACAGGGGGTCCACGAGCAGTACTTC. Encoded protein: CASSATPGSQGVHEQYF. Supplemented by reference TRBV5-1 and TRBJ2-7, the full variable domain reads KAGVTQTPRYLIKTRGQQVTLSCSPISGHRSVSWYQQTPGQGLQFLFEYFSETQRNKGNFPGRFSGRQFSNSRSEMNVSTLELGDSALYLCASSATPGSQGVHEQYFGPGTRLTVT.

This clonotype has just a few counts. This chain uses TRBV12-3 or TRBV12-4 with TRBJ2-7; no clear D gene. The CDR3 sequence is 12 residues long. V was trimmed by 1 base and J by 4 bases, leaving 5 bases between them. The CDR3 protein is CASSLVFYEQYF. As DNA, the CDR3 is TGTGCCAGCAGTTTAGTTTTTTACGAGCAGTACTTC.

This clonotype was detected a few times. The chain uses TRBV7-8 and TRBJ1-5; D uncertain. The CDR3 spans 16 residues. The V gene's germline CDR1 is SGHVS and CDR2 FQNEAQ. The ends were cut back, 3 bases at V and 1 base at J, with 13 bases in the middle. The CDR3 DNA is TGTGCCAGCAGCTTGGGAAGGACGGGGAGCAATCAGCCCCAGCATTTT. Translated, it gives CASSLGRTGSNQPQHF.

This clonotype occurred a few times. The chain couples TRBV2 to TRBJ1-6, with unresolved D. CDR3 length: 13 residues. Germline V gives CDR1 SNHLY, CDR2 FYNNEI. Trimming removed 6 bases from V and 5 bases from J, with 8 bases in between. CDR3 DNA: TGTGCCAGCAGACTCGGGGATAATTCACCCCTCCACTTT. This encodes CASRLGDNSPLHF. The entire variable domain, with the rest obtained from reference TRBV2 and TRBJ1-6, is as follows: EPEVTQTPSHQVTQMGQEVILRCVPISNHLYFYWYRQILGQKVEFLVSFYNNEISEKSEIFDDQFSVERPDGSNFTLKIRSTKLEDSAMYFCASRLGDNSPLHFGNGTRLTVT.

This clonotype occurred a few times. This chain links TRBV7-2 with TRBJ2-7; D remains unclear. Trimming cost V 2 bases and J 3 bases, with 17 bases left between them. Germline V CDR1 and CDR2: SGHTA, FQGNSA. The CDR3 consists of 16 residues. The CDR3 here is CASSLSPQSGNYEQYF. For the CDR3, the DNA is TGTGCCAGCAGCTTATCTCCACAGTCGGGCAACTACGAGCAGTACTTC.

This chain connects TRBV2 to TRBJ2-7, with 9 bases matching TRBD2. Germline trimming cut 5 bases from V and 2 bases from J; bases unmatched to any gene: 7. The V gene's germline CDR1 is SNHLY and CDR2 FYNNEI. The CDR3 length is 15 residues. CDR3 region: CASSQGGTSPYEQYF. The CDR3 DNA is TGTGCCAGCAGTCAAGGGGGGACTAGCCCCTACGAGCAGTACTTC.

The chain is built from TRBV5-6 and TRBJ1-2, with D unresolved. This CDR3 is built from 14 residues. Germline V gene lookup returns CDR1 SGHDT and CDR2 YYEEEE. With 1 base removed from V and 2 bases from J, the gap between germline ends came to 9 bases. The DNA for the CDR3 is TGTGCCAGCAGCTTGAAGACAATAAACTATGGCTACACCTTC. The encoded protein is CASSLKTINYGYTF.

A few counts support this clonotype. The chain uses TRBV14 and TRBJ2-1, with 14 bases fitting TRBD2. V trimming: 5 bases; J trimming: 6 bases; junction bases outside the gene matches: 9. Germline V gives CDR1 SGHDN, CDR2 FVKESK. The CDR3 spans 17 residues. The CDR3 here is CASSEYSGLAGVNEQFF. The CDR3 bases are TGTGCCAGCAGCGAATACTCGGGACTAGCGGGAGTCAATGAGCAGTTCTTC.

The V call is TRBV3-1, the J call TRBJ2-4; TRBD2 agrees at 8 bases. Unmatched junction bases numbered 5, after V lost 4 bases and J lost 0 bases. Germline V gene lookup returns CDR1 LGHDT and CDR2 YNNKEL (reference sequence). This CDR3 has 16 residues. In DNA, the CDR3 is TGTGCCAGCAGCCCGAAGCGGGAGCTAGCCAAAAACATTCAGTACTTC. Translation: CASSPKRELAKNIQYF. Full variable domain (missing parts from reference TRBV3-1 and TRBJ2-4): DTAVSQTPKYLVTQMGNDKSIKCEQNLGHDTMYWYKQDSKKFLKIMFSYNNKELIINETVPNRFSPKSPDKAHLNLHINSLELGDSAVYFCASSPKRELAKNIQYFGAGTRLSVL.

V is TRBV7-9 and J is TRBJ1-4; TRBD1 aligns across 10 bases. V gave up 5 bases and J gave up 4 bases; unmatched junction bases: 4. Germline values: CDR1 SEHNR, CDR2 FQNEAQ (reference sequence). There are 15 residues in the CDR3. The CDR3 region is CASSHRDRGNEKLFF. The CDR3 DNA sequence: TGTGCCAGCAGCCACCGGGACAGGGGTAATGAAAAACTGTTTTTT.

The CDR3: CASSKGPGANVLTF. Here the CDR3 DNA reads TGTGCCAGCAGTAAGGGACCCGGGGCCAACGTCCTGACTTTC. V gene TRBV12-3 or TRBV12-4 combines with J gene TRBJ2-6, with D tentatively TRBD1 or TRBD2 (5 bases each). The CDR3 spans 14 residues. V lost 5 bases to trimming and J lost 4 bases, with 9 bases between them.

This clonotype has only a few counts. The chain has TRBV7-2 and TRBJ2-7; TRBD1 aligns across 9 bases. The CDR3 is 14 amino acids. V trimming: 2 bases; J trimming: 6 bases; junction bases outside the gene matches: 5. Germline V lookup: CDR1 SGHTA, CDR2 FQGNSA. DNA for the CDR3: TGTGCCAGCAGCTTACGGGGACAGGGTAGCGAGCAGTACTTC. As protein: CASSLRGQGSEQYF.

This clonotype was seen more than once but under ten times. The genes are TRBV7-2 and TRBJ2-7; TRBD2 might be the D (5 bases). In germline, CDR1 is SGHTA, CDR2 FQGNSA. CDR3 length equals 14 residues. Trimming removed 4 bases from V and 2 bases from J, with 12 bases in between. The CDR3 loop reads CASSSRPGTYEQYF. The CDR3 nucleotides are TGTGCCAGCAGCTCTCGACCCGGGACCTACGAGCAGTACTTC.

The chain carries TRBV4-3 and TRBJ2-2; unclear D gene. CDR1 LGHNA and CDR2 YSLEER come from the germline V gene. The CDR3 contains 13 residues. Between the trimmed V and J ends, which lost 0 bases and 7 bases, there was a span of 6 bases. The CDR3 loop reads CASSQERDGELFF. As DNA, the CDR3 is TGCGCCAGCAGCCAAGAGAGAGACGGGGAGCTGTTTTTT.

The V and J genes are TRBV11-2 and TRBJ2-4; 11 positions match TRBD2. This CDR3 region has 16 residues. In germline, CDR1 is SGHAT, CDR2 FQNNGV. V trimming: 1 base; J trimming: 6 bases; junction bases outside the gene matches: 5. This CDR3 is CASSLGGLAERNIQYF. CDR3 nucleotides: TGTGCCAGCAGCTTAGGGGGACTAGCGGAACGAAACATTCAGTACTTC. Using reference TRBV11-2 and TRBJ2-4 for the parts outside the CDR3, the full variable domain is EAGVAQSPRYKIIEKRQSVAFWCNPISGHATLYWYQQILGQGPKLLIQFQNNGVVDDSQLPKDRFSAERLKGVDSTLKIQPAKLEDSAVYLCASSLGGLAERNIQYFGAGTRLSVL.

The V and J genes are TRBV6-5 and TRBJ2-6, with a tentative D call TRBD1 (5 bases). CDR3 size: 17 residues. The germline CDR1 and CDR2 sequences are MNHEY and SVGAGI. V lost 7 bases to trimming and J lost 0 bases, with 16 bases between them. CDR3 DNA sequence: TGTGCCAGCACTAGACAGTACCCGAGCTCTGGGGCCAACGTCCTGACTTTC. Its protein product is CASTRQYPSSGANVLTF.

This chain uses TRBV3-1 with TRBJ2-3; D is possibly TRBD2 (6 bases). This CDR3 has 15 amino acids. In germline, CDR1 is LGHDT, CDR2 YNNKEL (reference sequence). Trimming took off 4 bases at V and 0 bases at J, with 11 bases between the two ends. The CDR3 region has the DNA TGTGCCAGCAGCCCCCGGGGGTTAAGCACAGATACGCAGTATTTT. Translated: CASSPRGLSTDTQYF.

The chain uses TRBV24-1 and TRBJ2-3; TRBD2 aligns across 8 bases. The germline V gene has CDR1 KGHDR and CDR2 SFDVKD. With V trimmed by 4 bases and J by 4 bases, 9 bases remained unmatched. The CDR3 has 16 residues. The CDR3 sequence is CATSEETSDISDTQYF. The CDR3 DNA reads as TGTGCCACCAGTGAAGAGACTAGCGATATCTCAGATACGCAGTATTTT.

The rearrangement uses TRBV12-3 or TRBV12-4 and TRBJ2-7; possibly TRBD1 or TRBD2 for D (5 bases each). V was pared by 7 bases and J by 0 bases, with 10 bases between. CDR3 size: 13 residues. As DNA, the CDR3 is TGTGCCAGCAATCGGGGACCCTCCTACGAGCAGTACTTC. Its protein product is CASNRGPSYEQYF.

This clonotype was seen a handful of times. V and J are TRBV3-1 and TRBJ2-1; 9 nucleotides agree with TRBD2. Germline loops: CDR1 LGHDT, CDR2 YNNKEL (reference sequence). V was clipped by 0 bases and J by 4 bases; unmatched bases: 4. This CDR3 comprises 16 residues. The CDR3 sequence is CASSQDQTSGYNEQFF. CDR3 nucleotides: TGTGCCAGCAGCCAAGATCAGACTAGCGGTTACAATGAGCAGTTCTTC.

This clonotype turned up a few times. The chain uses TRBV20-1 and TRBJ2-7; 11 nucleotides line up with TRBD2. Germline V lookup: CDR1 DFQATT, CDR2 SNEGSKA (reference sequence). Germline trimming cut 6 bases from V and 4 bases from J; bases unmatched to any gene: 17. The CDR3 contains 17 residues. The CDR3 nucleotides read TGCAGTGCCACCGGGACTAGCGGATCCCGGAGTAAGTACGAGCAGTACTTC. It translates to CSATGTSGSRSKYEQYF.

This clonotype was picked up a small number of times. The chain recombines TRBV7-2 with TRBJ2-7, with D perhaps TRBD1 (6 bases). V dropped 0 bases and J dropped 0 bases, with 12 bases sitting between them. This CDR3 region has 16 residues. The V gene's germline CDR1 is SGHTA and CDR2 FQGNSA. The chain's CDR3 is CASSLALQGPSYEQYF. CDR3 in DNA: TGTGCCAGCAGCTTAGCCCTACAGGGACCCTCCTACGAGCAGTACTTC. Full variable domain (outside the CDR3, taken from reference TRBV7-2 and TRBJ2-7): GAGVSQSPSNKVTEKGKDVELRCDPISGHTALYWYRQSLGQGLEFLIYFQGNSAPDKSGLPSDRFSAERTGGSVSTLTIQRTQQEDSAVYLCASSLALQGPSYEQYFGPGTRLTVT.

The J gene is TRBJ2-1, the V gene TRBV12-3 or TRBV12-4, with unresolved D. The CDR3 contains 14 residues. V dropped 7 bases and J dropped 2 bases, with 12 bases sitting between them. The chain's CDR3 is CASTLAAPYNEQFF. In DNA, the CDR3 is TGTGCCAGCACCCTGGCGGCCCCCTACAATGAGCAGTTCTTC.

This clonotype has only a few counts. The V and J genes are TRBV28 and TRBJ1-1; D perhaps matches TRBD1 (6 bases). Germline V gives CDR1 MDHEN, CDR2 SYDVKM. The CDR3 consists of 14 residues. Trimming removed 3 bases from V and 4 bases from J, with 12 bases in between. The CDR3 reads CASSFGGRVTEAFF. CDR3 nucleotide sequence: TGTGCCAGCAGTTTCGGGGGGCGCGTCACTGAAGCTTTCTTT.

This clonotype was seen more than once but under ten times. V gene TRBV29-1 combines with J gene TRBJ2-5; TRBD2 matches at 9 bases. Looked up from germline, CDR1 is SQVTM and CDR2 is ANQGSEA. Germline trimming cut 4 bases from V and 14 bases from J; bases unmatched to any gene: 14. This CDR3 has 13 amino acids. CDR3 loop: CSVGVASGRPLYF. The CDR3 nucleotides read TGCAGCGTTGGAGTGGCCAGCGGGAGGCCCTTATACTTC.

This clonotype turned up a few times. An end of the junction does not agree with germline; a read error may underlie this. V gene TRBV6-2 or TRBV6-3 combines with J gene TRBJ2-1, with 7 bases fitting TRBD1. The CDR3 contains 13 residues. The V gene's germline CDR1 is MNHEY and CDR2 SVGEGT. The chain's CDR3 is CASSYPGTDRRVF. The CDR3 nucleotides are TGTGCCAGCAGTTACCCCGGGACAGATCGTCGGGTCTTC.